The rows below give T cell receptor beta chains drawn from one sample of a study of prognosis after radiotherapy for stage I lung cancer. In TCRdb, the multiplex PCR reads were re-called with MiXCR into one record per CDR3 protein. The profile shows about 47,000 distinct CDR3 sequences, about 32% of them singletons. The source material was PBMCs, sampled before or after stereotactic body radiation therapy (not recorded which). The receptors originated from a donor aged 50 or older with non-small cell lung cancer. CDR3s include the opening cysteine and the closing phenylalanine or tryptophan. Fields, in order: clone size, D gene, J gene, V gene, CDR3 DNA, CDR3 protein. D genes are given only for firm matches. Rows may omit the clone size; those that give it use once, few, many or a size class.

many | TRBD2 | TRBJ2-3 | TRBV12-3/TRBV12-4 | TGTGCCAGCAGTCCAACTAGCGGAAGCACAGATACGCAGTATTTT | CASSPTSGSTDTQYF
many | TRBD1 | TRBJ1-4 | TRBV11-2 | TGTGCCAGCAGCCGAAACAGGGGGCTTAATGAAAAACTGTTTTTT | CASSRNRGLNEKLFF
many | NA | TRBJ2-7 | TRBV5-1 | TGCGCCAGCAGCCGCGCGGCGGCGAGCTCCTACGAGCAGTACTTC | CASSRAAASSYEQYF
many | NA | TRBJ2-7 | TRBV7-2 | TGTGCCAGCAGCATCCCATCGGTGAACGAGCAGTACTTC | CASSIPSVNEQYF
many | TRBD2 | TRBJ2-3 | TRBV5-1 | TGCGCCAGCAGCGGGACTAACACAGATACGCAGTATTTT | CASSGTNTDTQYF
many | TRBD1 | TRBJ1-2 | TRBV7-2 | TGTGCCAGCAGCTTAGGGGGGACAGGGGGCGGTTATGGCTACACCTTC | CASSLGGTGGGYGYTF
many | NA | TRBJ2-1 | TRBV24-1 | TGTGCCACCAGTGATTACCCGGCCGGCGAGCAGTTCTTC | CATSDYPAGEQFF
many | TRBD2 | TRBJ2-3 | TRBV7-2 | TGTGCCAGCAGTCCTAGCGGGAGGGAGCGCACAGATACGCAGTATTTT | CASSPSGRERTDTQYF
many | NA | TRBJ2-3 | TRBV5-4 | TGTGCCAGCAGCCCTCCCGGGGCGGGATCGGATACGCAGTATTTT | CASSPPGAGSDTQYF
NA | NA | TRBJ1-4 | TRBV5-8 | TGTGCCAGCAACATGGACAGCACTAATGAAAAACTGTTTTTT | CASNMDSTNEKLFF
many | TRBD2 | TRBJ2-3 | TRBV6-1 | TGTGCCAGCAGAAAGTTAGTCCCCTGGCTAGCGGGGACCACAGATACGCAGTATTTT | CASRKLVPWLAGTTDTQYF
NA | NA | TRBJ2-7 | TRBV7-2 | TGTGCCAGCAGCTTGCTTGGCTACGAGCAGTACTTC | CASSLLGYEQYF
NA | NA | TRBJ2-3 | TRBV6-1 | TGTGCCAGCAGAGCCGGGTTTACAGATACGCAGTATTTT | CASRAGFTDTQYF
NA | NA | TRBJ2-5 | TRBV11-2 | TGTGCCAGCAGCGGAGGGCACGCCGGCCAAGATACCCAGTACTTC | CASSGGHAGQDTQYF
many | TRBD1 | TRBJ1-2 | TRBV19 | TGTGCCAGTACCCCAGGACAGGGTCGCTATGGCTACACCTTC | CASTPGQGRYGYTF
many | NA | TRBJ1-5 | TRBV19 | TGTGCCAGTAGTATAAATGAGGTAAATCAGCCCCAGCATTTT | CASSINEVNQPQHF